What follows describes a single TCR beta chain. Its antigen remains undetermined. It has no much larger one-base neighbor in the sample; base qualities were not kept. These data are taken from a study of control samples from healthy donors and cancer patients (dated by TCRdb to the early 2020s). The CDR3, from cysteine to phenylalanine, totals 14 residues. Only the CDR3 DNA stays, 42 bases, in frame from base 1. V sheds 2 bases and J sheds 5 bases, leaving 10 bases between their ends. From a lookup of the germline V gene, CDR1 and CDR2 are WSHSY and SAAADI. The library was built by means of the immunoSEQ multiplex PCR assay. Sourced from immuneACCESS, this table was stored by TCRdb with only in-frame sequences that have V and J called. A share of the clones is absent; for the studies checked, an unresolved V gene accounts for under half, and the remainder has no known explanation. The sample yields fewer than 150,000 clones; around 90% were counted once. Together, the top ten hold about 9% of the sample.

The origin of this receptor is a man between 18 and 29 years old in good health. Material: blood. This chain is built from TRBV10-2 and TRBJ1-5, with TRBD1 perhaps the D gene, on 6 matching bases. CDR3 protein: CASSEGQGYQPQHF. The sequenced DNA is TGCGCCAGCAGTGAGGGGCAGGGGTATCAGCCCCAGCATTTT.